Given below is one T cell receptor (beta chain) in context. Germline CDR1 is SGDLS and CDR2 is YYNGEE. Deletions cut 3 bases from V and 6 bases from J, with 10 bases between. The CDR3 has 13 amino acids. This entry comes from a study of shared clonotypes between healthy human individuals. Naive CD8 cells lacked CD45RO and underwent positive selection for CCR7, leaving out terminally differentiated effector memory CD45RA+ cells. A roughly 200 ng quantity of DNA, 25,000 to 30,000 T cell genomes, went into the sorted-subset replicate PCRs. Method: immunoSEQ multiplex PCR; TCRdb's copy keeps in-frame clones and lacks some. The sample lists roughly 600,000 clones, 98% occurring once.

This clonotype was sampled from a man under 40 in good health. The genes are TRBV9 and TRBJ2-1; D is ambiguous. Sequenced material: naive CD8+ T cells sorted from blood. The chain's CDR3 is CASSANPSNEQFF. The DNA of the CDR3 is TGTGCCAGCAGCGCGAACCCTAGCAATGAGCAGTTCTTC.